What follows are 27 T cell receptor beta chains derived from one specimen sequenced in a study of T cell responses to AZD1222 COVID-19 vaccine (dated by TCRdb to about 2021). The time point label on this specimen signifies: baseline before first vaccination. The sample's treatment or condition label, in plain terms: meningococcal conjugate vaccine given as trial control. The library relied on the immunoSEQ multiplex PCR assay. This is the immuneACCESS table as TCRdb keeps it, with only in-frame sequences that have V and J called. A part of the clones is gone; compared with another copy, unresolved V genes explain less than half, and the rest is unexplained. The sample contains about 130,000 clones, 88% of them found a single time. The ten most abundant clones make up around a sixth of the sample. The starting material was peripheral blood, obtained on day 0 of MenACWY control vaccination. These receptors came from an adult in good health.

This clone has more than one count but fewer than ten. This chain joins TRBV3-1 (or the pseudogene TRBV3-2) and TRBJ1-2; maybe TRBD1 (5 bases). The length of the CDR3 is 14 residues. V dropped 0 bases and J dropped 3 bases, with 8 bases sitting between them. Germline CDR1 LGHDT, CDR2 YNNKEL (reference sequence). CDR3 DNA: TGTGCCAGCAGCCAAGATACAGGCTACTATGGCTACACCTTC. Translation: CASSQDTGYYGYTF.

V is TRBV19 and J is TRBJ1-2, with D hard to call. CDR3 length: 13 amino acids. In germline, CDR1 is LNHDA, CDR2 SQIVND (reference sequence). Trimming shortened V by 1 base and J by 4 bases, and 7 bases separated the two germline ends. CDR3 nucleotides: TGTGCCAGTAGTATAGCGGCGGGCTATGGCTACACCTTC. It yields the protein CASSIAAGYGYTF.

This clone has a single count. The chain is built from TRBV30 and TRBJ2-1, with D unresolved. The V gene lost 0 bases and the J gene lost 5 bases, with 17 bases spanning the gap. This CDR3 has 16 amino acids. From germline, CDR1 is GTSNPN and CDR2 SVGIG (reference sequence). DNA for the CDR3: TGTGCCTGGAGTGTTATAAAGGCGGCATTAAACAATGAGCAGTTCTTC. It specifies CAWSVIKAALNNEQFF. The full variable domain, rest sourced from reference TRBV30 and TRBJ2-1, is SQTIHQWPATLVQPVGSPLSLECTVEGTSNPNLYWYRQAAGRGLQLLFYSVGIGQISSEVPQNLSASRPQDRQFILSSKKLLLSDSGFYLCAWSVIKAALNNEQFFGPGTRLTVL.

This chain uses TRBV28 with TRBJ2-7, with D possibly matching TRBD2 (6 bases). Trimming left V 3 bases short and J 7 bases short, with 13 bases between. Germline CDR1 is MDHEN and CDR2 is SYDVKM. The CDR3 consists of 13 residues. CDR3 DNA: TGTGCCAGCAGTTTGGGACTTTTGGGGGAGCAGTACTTC. It yields the protein CASSLGLLGEQYF.

This chain uses TRBV30 with TRBJ2-5; TRBD2 is a possible D gene (5 bases). The V end was cut by 1 base, the J end by 4 bases, with 7 bases between. CDR3 length: 12 residues. Germline V CDR1 and CDR2: GTSNPN, SVGIG (reference sequence). The CDR3 sequence is CAWSGTSETQYF. DNA for the CDR3: TGTGCCTGGAGTGGGACTTCAGAGACCCAGTACTTC.

The gene calls are TRBV14 and TRBJ1-1; D unresolved. V was pared by 5 bases and J by 4 bases, with 17 bases between. From germline, CDR1 is SGHDN and CDR2 FVKESK. There are 15 residues in the CDR3. This CDR3 is CASSMQRESTTEAFF. The CDR3, as DNA: TGTGCCAGCAGCATGCAGAGGGAATCGACCACTGAAGCTTTCTTT.

The gene calls are TRBV4-1 and TRBJ1-2; no clear D. Germline assignment: CDR1 MGHRA and CDR2 YSYEKL. Trimming took 2 bases from V and 10 from J, leaving 8 bases between them. The CDR3 is 11 amino acids. The CDR3 sequence is CASSQHQDYTF. As DNA, the CDR3 is TGCGCCAGCAGCCAACATCAGGACTACACCTTC.

The V gene is TRBV7-6, the J gene TRBJ2-5; D may be TRBD2 (5 bases). The CDR3 runs to 16 residues. V gave up 2 bases and J gave up 1 base, with 14 bases separating them. Germline CDR1 reads SGHVS; CDR2 reads FNYEAQ. The CDR3 loop reads CASSLSRWTPQETQYF. As DNA, the CDR3 is TGTGCCAGCAGCTTAAGTAGGTGGACTCCCCAAGAGACCCAGTACTTC.

The J gene is TRBJ1-2, the V gene TRBV28; D call uncertain. CDR1 and CDR2 from the germline V gene are MDHEN and SYDVKM. The CDR3 is 14 amino acids. The ends were cut back, 1 base at V and 6 bases at J, with 12 bases in the middle. The chain's CDR3 is CASSLLSQLNGYTF. The DNA for the CDR3 is TGTGCCAGCAGTTTATTGTCACAGCTCAATGGCTACACCTTC.

The chain employs TRBV19 and TRBJ1-2; D remains ambiguous. The V end lost 2 bases, the J end lost 7 bases, and 14 bases lay between the germline ends. Germline loops: CDR1 LNHDA, CDR2 SQIVND (reference sequence). The length of the CDR3 is 14 residues. This chain's CDR3 is CASSIQALYSGYTF. The CDR3 DNA is TGTGCCAGTAGTATACAGGCCCTTTACTCTGGCTACACCTTC.

The V and J genes are TRBV10-3 and TRBJ2-7; 8 nucleotides line up with TRBD1. Germline V CDR1 and CDR2: ENHRY, SYGVKD. There are 13 residues in the CDR3. V shed 11 bases and J 2 bases; nucleotides not matched to a gene: 8. CDR3 in amino acids: CALSGQDTYEQYF. In DNA form, the CDR3 reads TGTGCCTTATCGGGACAGGACACCTACGAGCAGTACTTC.

The gene calls are TRBV6-1 and TRBJ1-1; D unclear. This CDR3 region has 16 residues. CDR1 and CDR2 (germline): MNHNS, SASEGT. V lost 3 bases to trimming and J lost 0 bases, with 14 bases between them. DNA for the CDR3: TGTGCCAGCAGTGACCAGGCCAGGCCCATGAACACTGAAGCTTTCTTT. This encodes CASSDQARPMNTEAFF.

The chain recombines TRBV28 with TRBJ1-4; D remains ambiguous. V dropped 4 bases and J dropped 7 bases, with 7 bases sitting between them. The CDR3 spans 12 residues. CDR1 and CDR2 from the germline V gene are MDHEN and SYDVKM. CDR3 in amino acids: CASSSRLEKLFF. For the CDR3, the DNA is TGTGCCAGCAGTTCCAGGCTTGAAAAACTGTTTTTT.

The rearrangement links TRBV7-2 to TRBJ1-5, with D unresolved. This CDR3 comprises 13 residues. Germline values: CDR1 SGHTA, CDR2 FQGNSA. Trimming pared 5 bases from V and 3 bases from J, leaving 8 bases between. The CDR3 here is CASSVQPNQPQHF. CDR3 nucleotide sequence: TGTGCCAGCAGCGTTCAGCCCAATCAGCCCCAGCATTTT.

The V call is TRBV24-1, the J call TRBJ2-7, with D perhaps being TRBD1 or TRBD2 (5 bases each). Trimming took 3 bases from V and 0 from J, leaving 11 bases between them. The V gene's germline CDR1 is KGHDR and CDR2 SFDVKD. This CDR3 has 15 residues. This CDR3 is CATSDPRGPSYEQYF. The CDR3 DNA sequence: TGTGCCACCAGTGATCCTCGGGGCCCCTCCTACGAGCAGTACTTC.

The V and J genes are TRBV7-2 and TRBJ1-2; no firm D call. V lost 0 bases and J lost 5, with 22 bases in between. Germline V gene sequence: CDR1 SGHTA, CDR2 FQGNSA. The CDR3 has 18 residues. CDR3 bases: TGTGCCAGCAGCTTAGCGCCTCCTGTAAGCCCTTCTCAATATGGCTACACCTTC. It specifies CASSLAPPVSPSQYGYTF.

The chain is built from TRBV19 and TRBJ2-3; D remains ambiguous. The CDR3 covers 14 residues. CDR1 is LNHDA and CDR2 is SQIVND in the germline V gene (reference sequence). V was shortened by 6 bases and J by 2 bases, with 12 bases between the two germline ends. The CDR3: CASSHPVFTDTQYF. The CDR3 DNA is TGTGCCAGTAGCCACCCGGTGTTCACAGATACGCAGTATTTT.

The chain links TRBV5-1 to TRBJ2-2; tentatively, D is TRBD1 (5 bases). Germline lookup yields CDR1 SGHRS and CDR2 YFSETQ. Trimming removed 4 bases from V and 5 bases from J, with 9 bases in between. The CDR3 covers 13 residues. The CDR3 loop is CASSRRATGELFF. Written as DNA, the CDR3 is TGCGCCAGCAGCCGCAGGGCTACCGGGGAGCTGTTTTTT.

This chain joins TRBV30 and TRBJ2-5; D uncertain. V was pared by 2 bases and J by 9 bases, with 22 bases between. CDR1 is GTSNPN, CDR2 SVGIG, per germline (reference sequence). The CDR3 spans 15 residues. This CDR3 reads CAWSPPVRPGGAQYF. CDR3 coding DNA: TGTGCCTGGAGTCCCCCGGTCAGGCCCGGTGGGGCCCAGTACTTC.

V and J are TRBV3-1 (or the pseudogene TRBV3-2) and TRBJ2-3, with D unresolved. This CDR3 comprises 18 residues. Germline V CDR1 and CDR2: LGHDT, YNNKEL (reference sequence). With 4 bases removed from V and 3 bases from J, the gap between germline ends came to 23 bases. Written as DNA, the CDR3 is TGTGCCAGCAGCCCGCTGTGCGTCCTCCATTGCGGAACAGATACGCAGTATTTT. Protein product: CASSPLCVLHCGTDTQYF.

The rearrangement uses TRBV3-1 (or the pseudogene TRBV3-2) and TRBJ2-1; TRBD2 matches at 7 bases. J was trimmed by 15 bases and V by 1 base; bases with no gene match: 9. In germline, CDR1 is LGHDT, CDR2 YNNKEL (reference sequence). The CDR3 sequence is 13 residues long. DNA for the CDR3: TGTGCCAGCAGCCAAGGTTCGGGCGGGAGCGTGTTCTTC. Protein: CASSQGSGGSVFF.

DNA of the CDR3: TGTGCCAGCCGACAGGGAACGGGCAATCAGCCCCAGCATTTT. Protein product: CASRQGTGNQPQHF. The V gene is TRBV27, the J gene TRBJ1-5; 7 nucleotides line up with TRBD1. CDR3 length equals 14 residues. Germline-derived CDR1 and CDR2 are MNHEY and SMNVEV (reference sequence). The V and J ends lost 8 bases and 2 bases, in that order; junction bases with no gene match: 6.

The chain combines TRBV28 with TRBJ1-1, with TRBD1 as a possible D gene (6 bases). Trimming left V 1 base short and J 0 bases short, with 9 bases between. The CDR3 has 15 residues. The germline CDR1 and CDR2 sequences are MDHEN and SYDVKM. The CDR3 loop is CASSLSRDMNTEAFF. The CDR3, as DNA: TGTGCCAGCAGTTTATCCCGGGACATGAACACTGAAGCTTTCTTT.

The V call is TRBV27, the J call TRBJ1-6; 11 bases match TRBD1. CDR1 MNHEY and CDR2 SMNVEV come from the germline V gene (reference sequence). CDR3 size: 14 residues. V shed 7 bases and J 10 bases; nucleotides not matched to a gene: 6. Written as DNA, the CDR3 is TGTGCCAGCAACTTCGGGACAGGGGGATCACCCCTCCACTTT. It is translated as CASNFGTGGSPLHF.

This chain connects TRBV9 to TRBJ2-7; D might be TRBD1 (5 bases). With 3 bases removed from V and 4 bases from J, the gap between germline ends came to 14 bases. In germline, CDR1 is SGDLS, CDR2 YYNGEE. The CDR3 length is 14 residues. This chain's CDR3 is CASSARDSLYEQYF. The CDR3, as DNA: TGTGCCAGCAGCGCCCGAGACAGCCTTTACGAGCAGTACTTC.

This clone has a single count. The CDR3 nucleotides read TGTGCCAGCAGTGTGACTAGCGGGAGGGCCCTAGGTGAGCAGTACTTC. Amino acids: CASSVTSGRALGEQYF. The chain is built from TRBV27 and TRBJ2-7, with TRBD2 matching over 14 bases. The CDR3 covers 16 residues. Germline V gives CDR1 MNHEY, CDR2 SMNVEV (reference sequence). The junction had 10 bases not matched to a gene; V was cut back by 5 bases and J by 7 bases.

The chain employs TRBV28 and TRBJ1-2, with D unclear. CDR3 length equals 15 residues. CDR1 is MDHEN and CDR2 is SYDVKM in the germline V gene. The ends were cut back, 1 base at V and 0 bases at J, with 9 bases in the middle. CDR3 coding DNA: TGTGCCAGCAGTTTATTAGTACCCTCTAACTATGGCTACACCTTC. Translated, it gives CASSLLVPSNYGYTF.